This T cell receptor (beta chain) is drawn from a study of cytomegalovirus exposure and HLA in healthy donors. Study in general: A prior study identified approximately 110 million unique TCR beta sequences from roughly 180 million T cells. Study results and caveats: Across donors, most TCRs were seen rarely, yet some public ones were widespread. 15,000 to 20,000 TCR beta sequences were associated with HLA alleles at 0.05 false discovery rate in a later analysis. Reportedly, cytomegalovirus status was diagnosed with high sensitivity and specificity.

V dropped 11 bases and J dropped 1; count of bases not matched to a gene: 13. CDR3 length: 15 residues. The V gene's germline CDR1 is MNHNY and CDR2 SVGAGI (reference sequence). Comments on this clone: What it recognizes is unknown.

The PCR was carried out with 60 Vbeta primers and 13 Jbeta primers. Clones were read by immunoSEQ multiplex PCR, and TCRdb kept only the in-frame ones, dropping some. The profile shows around 280,000 clones, about 90% of them singletons. Input material: PBMCs. The TCR comes from a woman between 18 and 29 years old in good health and CMV-seronegative. This rearrangement joins TRBV6-6 to TRBJ2-5; 7 nucleotides align to TRBD2. CDR3 nucleotide sequence: TGTGCCCTTTCTAGGGAGGGAGCGAGCCAAGAGACCCAGTACTTC. Its protein product is CALSREGASQETQYF.